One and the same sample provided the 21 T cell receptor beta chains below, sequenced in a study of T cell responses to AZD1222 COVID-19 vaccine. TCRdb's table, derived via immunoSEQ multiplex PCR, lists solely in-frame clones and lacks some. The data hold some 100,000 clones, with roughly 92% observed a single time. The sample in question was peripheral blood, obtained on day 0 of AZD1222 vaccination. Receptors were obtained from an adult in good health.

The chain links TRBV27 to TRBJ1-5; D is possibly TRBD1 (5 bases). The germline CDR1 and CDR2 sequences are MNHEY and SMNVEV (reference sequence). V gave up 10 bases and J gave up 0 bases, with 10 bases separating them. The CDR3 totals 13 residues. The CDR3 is CATRAYSNQPQHF. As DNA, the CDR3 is TGTGCCACCAGGGCGTATAGCAATCAGCCCCAGCATTTT.

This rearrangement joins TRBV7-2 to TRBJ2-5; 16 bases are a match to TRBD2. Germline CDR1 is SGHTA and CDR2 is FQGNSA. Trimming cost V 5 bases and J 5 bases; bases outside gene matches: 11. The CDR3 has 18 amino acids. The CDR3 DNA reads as TGTGCCAGCAGCCCTAGAGGCTTGGGACTAGCGGGGGGGGAGACCCAGTACTTC. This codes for CASSPRGLGLAGGETQYF. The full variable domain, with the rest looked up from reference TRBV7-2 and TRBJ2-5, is GAGVSQSPSNKVTEKGKDVELRCDPISGHTALYWYRQSLGQGLEFLIYFQGNSAPDKSGLPSDRFSAERTGGSVSTLTIQRTQQEDSAVYLCASSPRGLGLAGGETQYFGPGTRLLVL.

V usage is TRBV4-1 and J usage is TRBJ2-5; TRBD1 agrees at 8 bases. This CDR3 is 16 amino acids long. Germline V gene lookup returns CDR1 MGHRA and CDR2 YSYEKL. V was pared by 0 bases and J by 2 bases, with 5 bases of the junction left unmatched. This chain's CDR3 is CASSQDLDRVQETQYF. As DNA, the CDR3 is TGCGCCAGCAGCCAAGATTTGGACAGGGTTCAAGAGACCCAGTACTTC.

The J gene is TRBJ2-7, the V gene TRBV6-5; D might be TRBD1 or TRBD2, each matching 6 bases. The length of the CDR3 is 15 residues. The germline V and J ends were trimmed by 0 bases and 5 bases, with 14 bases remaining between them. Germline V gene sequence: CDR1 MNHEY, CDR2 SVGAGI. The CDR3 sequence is CASSYSRGVPDEQYF. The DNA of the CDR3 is TGTGCCAGCAGTTACTCGAGGGGGGTCCCTGACGAGCAGTACTTC.

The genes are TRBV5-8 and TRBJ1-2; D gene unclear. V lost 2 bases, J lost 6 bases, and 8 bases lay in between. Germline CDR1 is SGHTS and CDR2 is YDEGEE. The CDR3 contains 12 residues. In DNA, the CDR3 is TGTGCCAGCAGCTTTTCGGGGAATGGCTACACCTTC. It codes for CASSFSGNGYTF.

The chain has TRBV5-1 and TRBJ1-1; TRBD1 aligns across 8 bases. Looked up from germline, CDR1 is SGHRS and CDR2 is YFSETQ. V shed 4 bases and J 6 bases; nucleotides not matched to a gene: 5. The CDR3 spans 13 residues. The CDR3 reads CASSRGTGSEAFF. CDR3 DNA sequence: TGCGCCAGCAGCCGTGGGACAGGCTCTGAAGCTTTCTTT.

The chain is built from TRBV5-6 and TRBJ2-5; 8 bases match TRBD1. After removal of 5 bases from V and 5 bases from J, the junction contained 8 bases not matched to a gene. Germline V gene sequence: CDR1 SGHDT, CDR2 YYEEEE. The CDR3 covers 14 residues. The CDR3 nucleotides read TGTGCCAGCAGGGGCAGGGGGCGCTGGGAGACCCAGTACTTC. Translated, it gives CASRGRGRWETQYF.

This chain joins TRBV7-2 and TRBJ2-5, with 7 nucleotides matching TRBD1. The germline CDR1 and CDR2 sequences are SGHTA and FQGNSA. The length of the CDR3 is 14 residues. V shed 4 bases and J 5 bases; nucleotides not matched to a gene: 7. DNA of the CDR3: TGTGCCAGCAGCTCGAGGGGGCTGAGTGAGACCCAGTACTTC. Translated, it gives CASSSRGLSETQYF.

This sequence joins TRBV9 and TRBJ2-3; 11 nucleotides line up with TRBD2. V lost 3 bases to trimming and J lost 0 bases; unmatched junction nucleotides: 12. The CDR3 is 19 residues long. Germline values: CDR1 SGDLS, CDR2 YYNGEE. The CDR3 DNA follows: TGTGCCAGCAGCGCAGAGGGGATAGCGGGGGGGTATAGCACAGATACGCAGTATTTT. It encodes CASSAEGIAGGYSTDTQYF.

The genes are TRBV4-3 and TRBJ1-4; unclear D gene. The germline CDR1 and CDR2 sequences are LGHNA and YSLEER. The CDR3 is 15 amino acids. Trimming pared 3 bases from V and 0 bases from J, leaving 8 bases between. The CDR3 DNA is TGCGCCAGCAGCCAGGAGCATGCAACTAATGAAAAACTGTTTTTT. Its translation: CASSQEHATNEKLFF.

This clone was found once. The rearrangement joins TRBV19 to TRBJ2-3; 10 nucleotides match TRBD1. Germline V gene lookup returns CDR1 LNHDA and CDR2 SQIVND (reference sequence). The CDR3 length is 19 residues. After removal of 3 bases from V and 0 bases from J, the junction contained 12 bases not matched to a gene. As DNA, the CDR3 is TGTGCCAGTAGTATGTGGGCCTTACCGGGACAGGGGAGCACAGATACGCAGTATTTT. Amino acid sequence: CASSMWALPGQGSTDTQYF.

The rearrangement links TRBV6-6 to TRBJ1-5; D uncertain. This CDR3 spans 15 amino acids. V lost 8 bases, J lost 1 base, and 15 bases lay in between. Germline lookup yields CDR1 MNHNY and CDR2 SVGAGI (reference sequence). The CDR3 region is CASYPGVGSNQPQHF. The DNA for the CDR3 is TGTGCCAGCTACCCCGGGGTCGGAAGCAATCAGCCCCAGCATTTT.

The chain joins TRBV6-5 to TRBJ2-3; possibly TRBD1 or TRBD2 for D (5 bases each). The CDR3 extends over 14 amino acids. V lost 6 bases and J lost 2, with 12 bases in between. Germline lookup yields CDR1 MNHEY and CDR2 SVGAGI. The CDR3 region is CASSPSGATDTQYF. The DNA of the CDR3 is TGTGCCAGCAGCCCGTCCGGGGCCACAGATACGCAGTATTTT.

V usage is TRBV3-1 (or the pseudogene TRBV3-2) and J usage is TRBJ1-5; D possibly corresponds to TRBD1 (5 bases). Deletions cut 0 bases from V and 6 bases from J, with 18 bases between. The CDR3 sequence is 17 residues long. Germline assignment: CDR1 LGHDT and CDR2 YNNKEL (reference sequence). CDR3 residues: CASSQERAGRRSQPQHF. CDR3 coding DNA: TGTGCCAGCAGCCAAGAAAGGGCAGGGAGAAGAAGTCAGCCCCAGCATTTT.

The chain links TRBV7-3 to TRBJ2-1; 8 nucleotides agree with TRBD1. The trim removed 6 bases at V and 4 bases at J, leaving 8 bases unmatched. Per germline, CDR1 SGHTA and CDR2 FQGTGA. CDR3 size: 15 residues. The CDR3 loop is CASRVQGENYNEQFF. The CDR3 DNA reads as TGTGCCAGCAGAGTACAGGGGGAGAATTACAATGAGCAGTTCTTC.

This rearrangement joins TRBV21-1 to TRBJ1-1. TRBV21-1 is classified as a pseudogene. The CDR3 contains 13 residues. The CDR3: CAALAEPFQRAFF. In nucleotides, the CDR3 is TGTGCCGCGCTCGCCGAGCCTTTCCAACGAGCTTTCTTT.

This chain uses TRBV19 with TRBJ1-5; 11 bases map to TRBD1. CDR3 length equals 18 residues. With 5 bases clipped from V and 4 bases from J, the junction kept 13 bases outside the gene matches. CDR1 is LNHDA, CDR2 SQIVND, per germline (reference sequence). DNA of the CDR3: TGTGCCAGTAGTCACGGACAGGGGGCGCAGAGGGTAAATCAGCCCCAGCATTTT. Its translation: CASSHGQGAQRVNQPQHF.

The chain's CDR3 is CASSYSGTGIYEQYF. For the CDR3, the DNA is TGTGCCAGCAGTTACTCCGGGACAGGGATATACGAGCAGTACTTC. The rearrangement uses TRBV6-5 and TRBJ2-7, with 9 bases lining up with TRBD1. The CDR3 is 15 amino acids. Germline CDR1 reads MNHEY; CDR2 reads SVGAGI. Trimming took 0 bases from V and 4 from J; bases not matched to a gene: 4.

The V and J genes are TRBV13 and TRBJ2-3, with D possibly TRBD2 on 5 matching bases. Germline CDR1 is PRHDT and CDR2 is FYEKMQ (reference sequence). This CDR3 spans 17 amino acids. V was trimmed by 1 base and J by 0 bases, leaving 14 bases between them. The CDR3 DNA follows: TGTGCCAGCAGCTTAGAGGGCCGGGGTGCTAGCACAGATACGCAGTATTTT. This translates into CASSLEGRGASTDTQYF.

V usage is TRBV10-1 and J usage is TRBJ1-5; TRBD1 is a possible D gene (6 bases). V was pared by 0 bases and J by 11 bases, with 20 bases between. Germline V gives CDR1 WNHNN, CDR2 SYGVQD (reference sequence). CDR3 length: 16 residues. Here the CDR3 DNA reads TGCGCCAGCAGTGAGTCGCTTTGGACAGATACTTCCGCCCAGCATTTT. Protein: CASSESLWTDTSAQHF.

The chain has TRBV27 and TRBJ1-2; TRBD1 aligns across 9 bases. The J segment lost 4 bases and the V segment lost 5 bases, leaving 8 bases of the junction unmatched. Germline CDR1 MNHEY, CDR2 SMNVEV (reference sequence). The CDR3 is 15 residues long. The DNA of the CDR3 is TGTGCCAGCAGTCCTACAGGGGGCGCGGGCTATGGCTACACCTTC. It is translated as CASSPTGGAGYGYTF.